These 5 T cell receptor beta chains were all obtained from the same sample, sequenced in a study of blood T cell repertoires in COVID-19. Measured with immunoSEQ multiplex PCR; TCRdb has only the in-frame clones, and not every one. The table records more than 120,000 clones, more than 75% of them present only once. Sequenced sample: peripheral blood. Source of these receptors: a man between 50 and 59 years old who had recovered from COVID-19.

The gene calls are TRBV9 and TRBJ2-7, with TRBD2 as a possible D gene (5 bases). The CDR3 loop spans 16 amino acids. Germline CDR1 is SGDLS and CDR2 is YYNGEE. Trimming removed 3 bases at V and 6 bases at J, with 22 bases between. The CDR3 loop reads CASSALTFGEVAEQYF. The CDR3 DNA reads TGTGCCAGCAGCGCCCTGACCTTCGGGGAAGTAGCCGAGCAGTACTTC. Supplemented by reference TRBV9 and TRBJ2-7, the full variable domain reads DSGVTQTPKHLITATGQRVTLRCSPRSGDLSVYWYQQSLDQGLQFLIQYYNGEERAKGNILERFSAQQFPDLHSELNLSSLELGDSALYFCASSALTFGEVAEQYFGPGTRLTVT.

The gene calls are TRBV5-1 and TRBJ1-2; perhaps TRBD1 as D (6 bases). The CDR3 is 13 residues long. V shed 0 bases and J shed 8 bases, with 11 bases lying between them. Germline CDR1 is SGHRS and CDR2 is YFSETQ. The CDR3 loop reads CASSLDRDEGYTF. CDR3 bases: TGCGCCAGCAGCTTGGACAGGGATGAAGGCTACACCTTC.

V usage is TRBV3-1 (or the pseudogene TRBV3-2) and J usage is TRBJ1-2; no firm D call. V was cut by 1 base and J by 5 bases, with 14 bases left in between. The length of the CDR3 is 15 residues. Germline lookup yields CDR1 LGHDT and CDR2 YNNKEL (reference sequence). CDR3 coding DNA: TGTGCCAGCAGCCAAGTCGCCCGGGGAAGGTATGGCTACACCTTC. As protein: CASSQVARGRYGYTF.

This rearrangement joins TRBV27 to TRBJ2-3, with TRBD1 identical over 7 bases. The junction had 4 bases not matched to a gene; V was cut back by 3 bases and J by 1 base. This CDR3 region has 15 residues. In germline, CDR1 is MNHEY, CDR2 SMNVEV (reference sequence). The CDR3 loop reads CASSFSGQGTDTQYF. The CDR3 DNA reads TGTGCCAGCAGTTTTTCAGGACAGGGCACAGATACGCAGTATTTT.

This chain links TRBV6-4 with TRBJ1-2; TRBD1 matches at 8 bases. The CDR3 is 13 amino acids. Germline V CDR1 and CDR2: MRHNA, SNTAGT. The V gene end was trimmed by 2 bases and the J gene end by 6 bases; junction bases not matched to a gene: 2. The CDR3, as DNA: TGTGCCAGCAGTGACGGGACAGGAGATGGCTACACCTTC. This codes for CASSDGTGDGYTF.